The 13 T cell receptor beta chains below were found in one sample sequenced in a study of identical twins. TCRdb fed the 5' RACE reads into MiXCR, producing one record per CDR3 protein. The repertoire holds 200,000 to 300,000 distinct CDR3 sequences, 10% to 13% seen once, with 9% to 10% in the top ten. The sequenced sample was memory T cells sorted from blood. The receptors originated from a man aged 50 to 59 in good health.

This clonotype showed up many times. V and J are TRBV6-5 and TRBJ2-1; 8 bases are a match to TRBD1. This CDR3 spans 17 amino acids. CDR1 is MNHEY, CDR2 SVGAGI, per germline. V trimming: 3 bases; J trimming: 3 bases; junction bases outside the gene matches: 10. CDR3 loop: CASSYIRQGPVYNEQFF. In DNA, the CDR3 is TGTGCCAGCAGTTATATAAGACAGGGGCCCGTCTACAATGAGCAGTTCTTC.

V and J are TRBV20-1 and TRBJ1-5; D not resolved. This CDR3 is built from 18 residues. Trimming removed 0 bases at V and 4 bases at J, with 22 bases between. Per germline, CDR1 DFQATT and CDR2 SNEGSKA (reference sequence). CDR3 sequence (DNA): TGCAGTGCTAGAGATCGGCAGGACGAGGGATTCCATAATCAGCCCCAGCATTTT. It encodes CSARDRQDEGFHNQPQHF.

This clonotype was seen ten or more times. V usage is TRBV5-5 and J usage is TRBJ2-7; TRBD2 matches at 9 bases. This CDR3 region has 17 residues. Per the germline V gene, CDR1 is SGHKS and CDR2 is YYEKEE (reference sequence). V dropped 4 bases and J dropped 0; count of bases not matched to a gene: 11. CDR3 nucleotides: TGTGCCAGCAGCGACATTCGCGGGGGGGGGAGCTCCTACGAGCAGTACTTC. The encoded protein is CASSDIRGGGSSYEQYF.

The CDR3, as DNA: TGCAGTGCTATGTCTACGGGGGGGGCTTCCTACGAGCAGTACTTC. This translates into CSAMSTGGASYEQYF. The genes are TRBV20-1 and TRBJ2-7; 8 bases align to TRBD2. This CDR3 comprises 15 residues. Germline lookup yields CDR1 DFQATT and CDR2 SNEGSKA (reference sequence). Trimming at V came to 4 bases and at J to 1 base, leaving 9 bases not matched to a gene.

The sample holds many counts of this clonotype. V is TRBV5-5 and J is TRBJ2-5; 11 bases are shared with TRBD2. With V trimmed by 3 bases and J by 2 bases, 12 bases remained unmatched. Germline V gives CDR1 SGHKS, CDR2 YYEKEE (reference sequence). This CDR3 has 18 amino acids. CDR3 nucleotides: TGTGCCAGCAGCTACGATCTAGCGGGGGGCCTAATACAAGAGACCCAGTACTTC. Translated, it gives CASSYDLAGGLIQETQYF.

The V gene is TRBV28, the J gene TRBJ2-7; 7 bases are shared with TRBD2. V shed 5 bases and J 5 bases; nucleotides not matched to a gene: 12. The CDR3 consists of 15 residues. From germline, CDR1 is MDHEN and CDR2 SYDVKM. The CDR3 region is CASSPPAGALDEQYF. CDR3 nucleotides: TGTGCCAGCAGTCCTCCCGCGGGAGCGCTGGACGAGCAGTACTTC.

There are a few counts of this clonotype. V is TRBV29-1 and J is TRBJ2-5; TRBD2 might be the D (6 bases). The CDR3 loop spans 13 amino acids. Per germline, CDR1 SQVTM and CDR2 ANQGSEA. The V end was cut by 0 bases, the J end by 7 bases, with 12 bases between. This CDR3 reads CSVEEAGRGTQYF. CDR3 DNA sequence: TGCAGCGTTGAAGAAGCGGGCCGGGGGACCCAGTACTTC.

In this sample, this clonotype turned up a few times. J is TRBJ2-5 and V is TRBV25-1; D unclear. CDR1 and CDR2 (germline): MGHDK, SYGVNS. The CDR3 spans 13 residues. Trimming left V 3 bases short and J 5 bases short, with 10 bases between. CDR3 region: CASSDGTFETQYF. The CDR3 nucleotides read TGTGCCAGCAGTGATGGCACTTTTGAGACCCAGTACTTC.

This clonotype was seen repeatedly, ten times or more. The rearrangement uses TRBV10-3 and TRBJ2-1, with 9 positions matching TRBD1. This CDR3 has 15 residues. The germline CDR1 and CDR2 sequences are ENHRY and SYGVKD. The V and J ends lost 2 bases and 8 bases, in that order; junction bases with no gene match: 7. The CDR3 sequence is CAISETGGNFHEQFF. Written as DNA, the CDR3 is TGTGCCATCAGTGAGACAGGGGGCAATTTCCATGAGCAGTTCTTC.

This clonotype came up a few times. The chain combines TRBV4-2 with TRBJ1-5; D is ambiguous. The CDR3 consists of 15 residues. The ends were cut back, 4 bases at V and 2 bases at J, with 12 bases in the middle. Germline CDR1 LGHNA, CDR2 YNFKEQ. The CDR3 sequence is CASSRTQAGNQPQHF. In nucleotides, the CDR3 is TGTGCCAGCAGCCGGACCCAGGCGGGCAATCAGCCCCAGCATTTT.

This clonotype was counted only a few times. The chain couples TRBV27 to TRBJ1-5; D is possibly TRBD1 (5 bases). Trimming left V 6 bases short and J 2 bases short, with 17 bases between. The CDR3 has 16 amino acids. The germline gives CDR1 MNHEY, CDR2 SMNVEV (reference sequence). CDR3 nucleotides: TGTGCCAGCAGGGGGATTGGGAGGGGCGGCAATCAGCCCCAGCATTTT. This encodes CASRGIGRGGNQPQHF.

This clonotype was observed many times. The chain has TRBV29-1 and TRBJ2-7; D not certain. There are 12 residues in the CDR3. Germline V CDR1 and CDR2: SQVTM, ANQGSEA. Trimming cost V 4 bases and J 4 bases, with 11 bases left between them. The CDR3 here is CSVVLSGYEQYF. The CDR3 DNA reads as TGCAGCGTTGTCCTGTCCGGGTACGAGCAGTACTTC.

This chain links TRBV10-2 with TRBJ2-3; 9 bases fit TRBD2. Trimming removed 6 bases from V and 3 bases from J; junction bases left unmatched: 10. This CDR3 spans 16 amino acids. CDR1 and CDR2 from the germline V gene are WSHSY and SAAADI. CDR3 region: CASRSSSGSRTDTQYF. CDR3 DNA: TGCGCCAGCAGGTCGAGTAGCGGGAGTAGAACAGATACGCAGTATTTT.